The 3 T cell receptor beta chains presented below share a single source sample, sequenced in a study of human T cells and chemical hapten exposure. This sample's time point: patch test 3, about 24 weeks after DPC sensitization. Noted treatment: therapeutic diphenylcyclopropenone sensitization with weekly scalp DPC. MiXCR was run by TCRdb on the RACE reads, yielding one entry per CDR3 protein. The table has under 200,000 distinct CDR3 sequences, about 30% seen once. This sample comprised whole blood, obtained in connection with sensitization to the hapten diphenylcyclopropenone (DPC). Every receptor here comes from a woman between 18 and 29 years old with alopecia areata. Some clones in this sample may be carry-over from other donors' samples.

The V call is TRBV19, the J call TRBJ2-7, with D perhaps TRBD1 (6 bases). Trimming took off 6 bases at V and 6 bases at J, with 21 bases between the two ends. CDR1 LNHDA and CDR2 SQIVND come from the germline V gene (reference sequence). There are 15 residues in the CDR3. CDR3 amino acids: CASSITGHGTGEQYF. DNA of the CDR3: TGTGCCAGTAGCATAACGGGACACGGCACCGGCGAGCAGTACTTC.

This clonotype was counted only a few times. CDR3 region: CASSLLAGERNEQFF. The CDR3 DNA reads TGTGCCAGCAGCTTATTAGCGGGAGAGCGCAATGAGCAGTTCTTC. V and J are TRBV11-2 and TRBJ2-1, with 9 bases lining up with TRBD2. Trimming cost V 2 bases and J 6 bases; bases outside gene matches: 5. This CDR3 is 15 amino acids long. From germline, CDR1 is SGHAT and CDR2 FQNNGV.

This chain joins TRBV11-2 and TRBJ1-6; D unresolved. Germline V gene lookup returns CDR1 SGHAT and CDR2 FQNNGV. The ends were cut back, 5 bases at V and 8 bases at J, with 10 bases in the middle. The CDR3 loop spans 13 amino acids. CDR3 sequence: CASSPLKDSPLHF. As DNA, the CDR3 is TGTGCCAGCAGCCCGTTGAAGGATTCACCCCTCCACTTT.